What follows are 21 T cell receptor beta chains derived from one specimen sequenced in a study of T cells in localized non-small cell lung cancer. Profiling relied on immunoSEQ multiplex PCR, and the TCRdb table lists in-frame clones only, not all of them. The table records about 25,000 clones, approximately 84% of them present only once. Sequencing used peripheral blood, obtained before any cancer treatment. The receptors were gathered from a male donor aged 60 or over with stage II squamous cell lung carcinoma.

The chain couples TRBV6-1 to TRBJ2-7; a weak D match, TRBD1 (6 bases). The length of the CDR3 is 13 residues. V was shortened by 5 bases and J by 1 base, with 9 bases between the two germline ends. Germline V lookup: CDR1 MNHNS, CDR2 SASEGT. The CDR3 region is CASSWTESYEQYF. For the CDR3, the DNA is TGTGCCAGCAGTTGGACAGAATCCTACGAGCAGTACTTC.

The chain has TRBV9 and TRBJ1-4; D remains ambiguous. The V end lost 1 base, the J end lost 3 bases, and 10 bases lay between the germline ends. The CDR3 runs 15 residues. Per germline, CDR1 SGDLS and CDR2 YYNGEE. The CDR3 region has the DNA TGTGCCAGCAGCGTATCGCACAGCCCTAATGAAAAACTGTTTTTT. This sequence encodes CASSVSHSPNEKLFF.

CDR3 in DNA: TGTGCCAGCAGACCCGGGACTAGCGGCACAGATACGCAGTATTTT. Protein: CASRPGTSGTDTQYF. The chain joins TRBV7-9 to TRBJ2-3; 10 bases are a match to TRBD2. The junction had 4 bases not matched to a gene; V was cut back by 6 bases and J by 1 base. The CDR3 spans 15 residues. The germline gives CDR1 SEHNR, CDR2 FQNEAQ (reference sequence). The variable domain in full, completed from reference TRBV7-9 and TRBJ2-3, reads DTGVSQNPRHKITKRGQNVTFRCDPISEHNRLYWYRQTLGQGPEFLTYFQNEAQLEKSRLLSDRFSAERPKGSFSTLEIQRTEQGDSAMYLCASRPGTSGTDTQYFGPGTRLTVL.

V usage is TRBV5-1 and J usage is TRBJ2-5; the D gene is possibly TRBD1 (6 bases). The V and J ends lost 5 bases and 2 bases respectively, with 10 bases between them. This CDR3 region has 13 residues. The germline V gene has CDR1 SGHRS and CDR2 YFSETQ. The CDR3 DNA is TGCGCCAGCAGTAGGGGGAATCAAGAGACCCAGTACTTC. It specifies CASSRGNQETQYF.

This chain connects TRBV5-1 to TRBJ1-2; D gene unclear. Deletions cut 0 bases from V and 5 bases from J, with 11 bases between. The CDR3 runs to 14 residues. Germline CDR1 SGHRS, CDR2 YFSETQ. CDR3 DNA: TGCGCCAGCAGCTTGGCCCCGGAGTATTATGGCTACACCTTC. This translates into CASSLAPEYYGYTF.

The table lists this clone with a count of one. This chain uses TRBV19 with TRBJ2-7, with TRBD1 matching 8 bases. Unmatched junction bases numbered 9, after V lost 4 bases and J lost 4 bases. CDR1 and CDR2 from the germline V gene are LNHDA and SQIVND (reference sequence). This CDR3 spans 15 amino acids. DNA of the CDR3: TGTGCCAGTAGTAGAGGTGGACAGGGCGTTTACGAGCAGTACTTC. It yields the protein CASSRGGQGVYEQYF. Drawing the rest from reference TRBV19 and TRBJ2-7, the complete variable domain is DGGITQSPKYLFRKEGQNVTLSCEQNLNHDAMYWYRQDPGQGLRLIYYSQIVNDFQKGDIAEGYSVSREKKESFPLTVTSAQKNPTAFYLCASSRGGQGVYEQYFGPGTRLTVT.

The chain is built from TRBV15 and TRBJ2-3, with 7 positions matching TRBD1. Germline lookup yields CDR1 LNHNV and CDR2 YYDKDF (reference sequence). The CDR3 spans 17 residues. Losses at the gene ends were 3 bases for V and 2 bases for J; bases not matched to a gene: 11. Here the CDR3 DNA reads TGTGCCACCAGCAGTTCAGCCGGACAGGATAACACAGATACGCAGTATTTT. As protein: CATSSSAGQDNTDTQYF.

The genes are TRBV19 and TRBJ2-7, with 11 nucleotides matching TRBD1. The CDR3 has 16 residues. Germline-derived CDR1 and CDR2 are LNHDA and SQIVND (reference sequence). Unmatched junction bases numbered 9, after V lost 6 bases and J lost 2 bases. The DNA for the CDR3 is TGTGCCAGTAGCTTGGCGGGGACAGGGGGTACCTACGAGCAGTACTTC. Amino acid sequence: CASSLAGTGGTYEQYF.

The chain recombines TRBV28 with TRBJ2-4, with D uncertain. The CDR3 runs to 12 residues. Trimming stripped 11 bases from V and 5 bases from J, with 13 bases between. In germline, CDR1 is MDHEN, CDR2 SYDVKM. The CDR3 reads CAVQGPQNIQYF. The CDR3 coding sequence is TGTGCCGTACAAGGTCCCCAAAACATTCAGTACTTC.

This clone was picked up a small number of times. V and J are TRBV5-4 and TRBJ2-1; no clear D. Germline CDR1 reads SGHNT; CDR2 reads YYREEE (reference sequence). The germline V and J ends were trimmed by 1 base and 1 base, with 15 bases remaining between them. This CDR3 is 17 amino acids long. CDR3 sequence: CASSLRMRTISYNEQFF. The CDR3, as DNA: TGTGCCAGCAGCTTGCGCATGAGGACGATTTCCTACAATGAGCAGTTCTTC.

This chain links TRBV10-3 with TRBJ2-1; no clear D gene. Per germline, CDR1 ENHRY and CDR2 SYGVKD. The CDR3 is made up of 15 amino acids. V lost 1 base and J 0 bases, leaving 7 bases between the germline ends. The CDR3 nucleotides read TGTGCCATCAGTGAGTTTTCAGGCTCCTACAATGAGCAGTTCTTC. It yields the protein CAISEFSGSYNEQFF.

The gene calls are TRBV19 and TRBJ2-1, with TRBD2 as a possible D gene (5 bases). The germline V gene encodes CDR1 LNHDA and CDR2 SQIVND (reference sequence). The CDR3 contains 14 residues. V lost 3 bases and J lost 1, with 7 bases in between. This chain's CDR3 is CASSIPGSYNEQFF. CDR3 nucleotides: TGTGCCAGTAGTATCCCGGGATCCTACAATGAGCAGTTCTTC.

DNA for the CDR3: TGCGCCAGCAGCTCCTCGACAGCAAACACTGAAGCTTTCTTT. Its protein is CASSSSTANTEAFF. The chain carries TRBV5-1 and TRBJ1-1; the D gene is possibly TRBD1 (5 bases). The CDR3 loop spans 14 amino acids. Trimming left V 3 bases short and J 2 bases short, with 11 bases between. CDR1 and CDR2 from the germline V gene are SGHRS and YFSETQ.

This clone showed up just a few times. The chain is built from TRBV25-1 and TRBJ1-4; D might be TRBD1 (5 bases). This CDR3 is 15 amino acids long. The germline gives CDR1 MGHDK, CDR2 SYGVNS. The V end lost 6 bases, the J end lost 5 bases, and 16 bases lay between the germline ends. CDR3 DNA: TGTGCCAGCAGGTTAGGGGAGGGTAACAATGAAAAACTGTTTTTT. This codes for CASRLGEGNNEKLFF.

The gene calls are TRBV6-1 and TRBJ1-3; D is unresolved. CDR1 is MNHNS and CDR2 is SASEGT in the germline V gene. Trimming shortened V by 0 bases and J by 7 bases, and 13 bases separated the two germline ends. The CDR3 length is 15 residues. This CDR3 reads CASSEAGPLGNTIYF. DNA for the CDR3: TGTGCCAGCAGTGAAGCCGGGCCCTTAGGGAACACCATATATTTT.

The gene calls are TRBV13 and TRBJ1-1; unclear D gene. Looked up from germline, CDR1 is PRHDT and CDR2 is FYEKMQ (reference sequence). There are 12 residues in the CDR3. Trimming took off 5 bases at V and 3 bases at J, with 7 bases between the two ends. CDR3 in amino acids: CASSPGYTEAFF. In nucleotides, the CDR3 is TGTGCCAGCAGCCCCGGGTACACTGAAGCTTTCTTT.

This chain links TRBV25-1 with TRBJ2-3; TRBD2 aligns across 10 bases. Losses at the gene ends were 3 bases for V and 3 bases for J; bases not matched to a gene: 6. This CDR3 is built from 16 residues. In germline, CDR1 is MGHDK, CDR2 SYGVNS. The CDR3 loop reads CASSDVAGGLTDTQYF. CDR3 bases: TGTGCCAGCAGTGATGTAGCGGGGGGTTTAACAGATACGCAGTATTTT.

The chain links TRBV2 to TRBJ2-7; D possibly corresponds to TRBD1 (5 bases). CDR1 is SNHLY, CDR2 FYNNEI, per germline. V was pared by 6 bases and J by 3 bases, with 12 bases between. The CDR3 is 13 amino acids. CDR3 region: CASRKDSHYEQYF. DNA of the CDR3: TGTGCCAGCAGAAAAGACAGTCACTACGAGCAGTACTTC.

This chain links TRBV29-1 with TRBJ1-2; D perhaps matches TRBD1 (6 bases). This CDR3 comprises 11 residues. Germline values: CDR1 SQVTM, CDR2 ANQGSEA. V was shortened by 7 bases and J by 2 bases, with 8 bases between the two germline ends. For the CDR3, the DNA is TGCAGCGCCGGGACAAACTATGGCTACACCTTC. This codes for CSAGTNYGYTF.

This chain joins TRBV2 and TRBJ2-7, with D maybe TRBD1 (6 bases). Trimming left V 3 bases short and J 2 bases short, with 14 bases between. The germline gives CDR1 SNHLY, CDR2 FYNNEI. This CDR3 spans 15 amino acids. This CDR3 reads CASSDRQGLTYEQYF. The CDR3, as DNA: TGTGCCAGCAGTGACAGGCAGGGGTTGACCTACGAGCAGTACTTC.

Turning to this clone: At one end the junction does not follow the germline gene, possibly because of a read error. The chain links TRBV5-1 to TRBJ2-1; 9 bases line up with TRBD2. The length of the CDR3 is 15 residues. CDR1 SGHRS and CDR2 YFSETQ come from the germline V gene. DNA for the CDR3: TGCGCCCGCAGCGGGGGGCGGGGGGCCTACAATGAGCAGTTCTTC. Translated, it gives CARSGGRGAYNEQFF.